A selection of T cell receptor beta chains follows, all from one sample in a study of Ad26.COV2.S vaccination and SARS-CoV-2 variants. Clones were sequenced by immunoSEQ multiplex PCR, and TCRdb holds only the in-frame ones, with some missing. The table has more than 300,000 clones, 85% to 90% seen once. Sequenced here: peripheral blood, sampled in a trial of Ad26.COV2.S vaccine versus placebo. The receptor set was obtained from a person aged 18-60 years who received the Ad26.COV2.S COVID-19 vaccine or a placebo. The CDR3 runs from the conserved cysteine through the conserved F or W. A D gene is named only where the DNA matches it firmly. Some rows mark clone size as missing; the rest say once, few, many or name a class of expanded clone.

j_gene: TRBJ1-1
len: 14
v_gene: TRBV25-1
abundance: .
d_gene: .
CDR3nt: TGTGCCAGTTCACGGGGTTTACTGTCGGAAGAAGCTTTCTTT
CDR3aa: CASSRGLLSEEAFF

j_gene: TRBJ1-4
len: 15
v_gene: TRBV7-9
abundance: .
d_gene: .
CDR3nt: TGTGCCAGCAGCCTCAATAGTCCAACTAATGAAAAACTGTTTTTT
CDR3aa: CASSLNSPTNEKLFF

j_gene: TRBJ2-5
len: 15
v_gene: TRBV6-5
abundance: .
d_gene: .
CDR3nt: TGTGCCAGCCGCCTTGGGACGGCGGGCCAAGAGACCCAGTACTTC
CDR3aa: CASRLGTAGQETQYF

j_gene: TRBJ2-7
len: 15
v_gene: TRBV28
abundance: .
d_gene: TRBD1
CDR3nt: TGTGCCAGCAGTCAAGGTCCCGGGACAGGGTTGGTGCAGTACTTC
CDR3aa: CASSQGPGTGLVQYF

j_gene: TRBJ2-2
len: 15
v_gene: TRBV7-3
abundance: .
d_gene: TRBD1
CDR3nt: TGTGCCAGCAGCCTGACAGGGGGCGACACCGGGGAGCTGTTTTTT
CDR3aa: CASSLTGGDTGELFF

j_gene: TRBJ1-3
len: 13
v_gene: TRBV29-1
abundance: .
d_gene: TRBD1
CDR3nt: TGCAGCGTAGGACAGGTAGTTGGCGACACCATATATTTT
CDR3aa: CSVGQVVGDTIYF

j_gene: TRBJ1-5
len: 12
v_gene: TRBV7-9
abundance: once
d_gene: .
CDR3nt: TGTGCCAGCAGCCTACAGAATCAGCCCCAGCATTTT
CDR3aa: CASSLQNQPQHF

j_gene: TRBJ2-1
len: 13
v_gene: TRBV10-2
abundance: .
d_gene: .
CDR3nt: TGCGCCAGCTCGACAGAGCCATACAATGAGCAGTTCTTC
CDR3aa: CASSTEPYNEQFF

j_gene: TRBJ2-2
len: 15
v_gene: TRBV7-9
abundance: once
d_gene: .
CDR3nt: TGTGCCAGCAGCTTAGTGGGCAGGGGAACCGGGGAGCTGTTTTTT
CDR3aa: CASSLVGRGTGELFF

j_gene: TRBJ2-3
len: 13
v_gene: TRBV6-5
abundance: .
d_gene: .
CDR3nt: TGTGCCAGCAGTTACGGGGCCGGGAATACGCAGTATTTT
CDR3aa: CASSYGAGNTQYF